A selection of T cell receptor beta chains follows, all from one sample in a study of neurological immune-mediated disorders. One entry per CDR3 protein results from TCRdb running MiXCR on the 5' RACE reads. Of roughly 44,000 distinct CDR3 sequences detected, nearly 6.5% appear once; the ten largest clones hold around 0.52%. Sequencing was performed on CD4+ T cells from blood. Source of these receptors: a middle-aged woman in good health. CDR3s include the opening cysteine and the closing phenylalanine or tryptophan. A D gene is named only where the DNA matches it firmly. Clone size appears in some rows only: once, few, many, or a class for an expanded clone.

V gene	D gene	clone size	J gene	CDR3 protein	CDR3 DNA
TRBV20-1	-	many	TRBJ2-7	CSARGLGKSDEQYF	TGCAGTGCTAGAGGGCTAGGGAAAAGCGACGAGCAGTACTTC
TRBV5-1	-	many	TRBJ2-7	CASSLDPGEPYEQYF	TGCGCCAGCAGCTTGGACCCCGGGGAGCCCTACGAGCAGTACTTC
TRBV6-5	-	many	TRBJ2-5	CASSGGSETQYF	TGTGCCAGCAGTGGAGGGTCGGAGACCCAGTACTTC
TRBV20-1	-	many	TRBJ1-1	CSARDQGFSHTEAFF	TGCAGTGCTAGAGACCAAGGGTTCTCCCACACTGAAGCTTTCTTT
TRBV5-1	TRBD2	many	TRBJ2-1	CASSLAPASGYNEQFF	TGCGCCAGCAGCTTGGCCCCGGCTAGCGGGTACAATGAGCAGTTCTTC
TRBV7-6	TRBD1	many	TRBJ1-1	CASSLGGRGSNTEAFF	TGTGCCAGCAGCTTAGGGGGCAGGGGGTCGAACACTGAAGCTTTCTTT
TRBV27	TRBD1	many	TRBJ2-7	CASGVRGPYEQYF	TGTGCCAGCGGGGTCAGGGGGCCCTACGAGCAGTACTTC
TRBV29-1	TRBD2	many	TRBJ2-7	CSALKLAGVSYEQYF	TGCAGCGCCCTTAAGCTGGCGGGAGTCTCCTACGAGCAGTACTTC
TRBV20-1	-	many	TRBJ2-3	CSAEGQSTDTQYF	TGCAGTGCCGAGGGGCAGTCCACAGATACGCAGTATTTT
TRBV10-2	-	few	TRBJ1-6	CASSDRAGQVTLHF	TGCGCCAGCAGTGACAGGGCAGGGCAGGTCACCCTCCACTTT
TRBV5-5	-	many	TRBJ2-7	CASSLALPTRQYF	TGTGCCAGCAGTCTGGCTTTACCCACGCGGCAGTACTTC
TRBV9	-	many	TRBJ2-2	CASSPGYIYWEGDTGELFF	TGTGCCAGCAGCCCAGGGTATATTTACTGGGAAGGTGACACCGGGGAGCTGTTTTTT
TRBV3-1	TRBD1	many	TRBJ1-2	CASSQEGDRGQGYTF	TGTGCCAGCAGCCAAGAAGGAGACAGGGGGCAAGGCTACACCTTC
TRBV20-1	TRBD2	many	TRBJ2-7	CRARGPGLTSGNSEGKYEQYF	TGCAGAGCTAGGGGACCGGGTTTGACTAGCGGGAACTCTGAAGGGAAGTACGAGCAGTACTTC
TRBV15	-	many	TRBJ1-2	CATSRDQGSYGYTF	TGTGCCACCAGCAGAGATCAGGGCTCCTATGGCTACACCTTC
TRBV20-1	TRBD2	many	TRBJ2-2	CSARLAVLNTGELFF	TGCAGTGCTCGACTAGCGGTCCTTAACACCGGGGAGCTGTTTTTT
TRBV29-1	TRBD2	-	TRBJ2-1	CSAVWRGGNEQFF	TGCAGCGCCGTCTGGCGCGGGGGCAATGAGCAGTTCTTC
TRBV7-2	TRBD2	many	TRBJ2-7	CASSILAGGGYEQYF	TGTGCCAGCAGCATCCTAGCGGGAGGGGGCTACGAGCAGTACTTC
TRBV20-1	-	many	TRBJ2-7	CSAVQALPYEQYF	TGCAGTGCTGTCCAGGCCCTGCCCTACGAGCAGTACTTC
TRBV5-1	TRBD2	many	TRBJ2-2	CASSLVGGISTGELFF	TGCGCCAGCAGCTTGGTCGGGGGGATAAGCACCGGGGAGCTGTTTTTT
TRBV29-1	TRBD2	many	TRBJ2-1	CSVELAGVFYEYNEQFF	TGCAGCGTTGAGCTAGCGGGGGTCTTCTATGAGTACAATGAGCAGTTCTTC
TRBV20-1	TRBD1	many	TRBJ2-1	CSARPGTGVYNEQFF	TGCAGTGCTAGGCCCGGGACAGGTGTCTACAATGAGCAGTTCTTC
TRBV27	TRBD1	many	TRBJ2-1	CASSLDRGIDEQFF	TGTGCCAGCAGTCTAGACAGGGGGATCGATGAGCAGTTCTTC